This TCR beta chain was documented in a study of cytomegalovirus exposure and HLA in healthy donors. Findings and limits, study-wide: At a 0.05 false discovery rate, a later analysis found around 17,000 TCR beta sequences to be associated with HLA alleles.

This clone occurred once. The antigen remains undetermined. PCR involved 60 Vbeta and 13 Jbeta primers. Profiled with immunoSEQ multiplex PCR; TCRdb holds only in-frame clones, not every one. This sample has some 150,000 clones, with roughly 76% found just once. The receptor's source is a woman between 45 and 60 years old in good health and CMV-seronegative. Sequenced sample: PBMCs.

The CDR3 nucleotides are TGCGCCAGCAGCTTCACCTCGGGACTCCTTTACAATGAGCAGTTCTTC. It yields the protein CASSFTSGLLYNEQFF. The rearrangement uses TRBV5-1 and TRBJ2-1, with TRBD2 as a possible D gene (6 bases). The ends were cut back, 2 bases at V and 4 bases at J, with 16 bases in the middle. Per germline, CDR1 SGHRS and CDR2 YFSETQ. This CDR3 has 16 residues.